This entry features one T cell receptor (beta chain) sequence. Its antigen has not been determined. No base quality values were provided; no much bigger clone lies one nucleotide off. This sample was included in a study of siplizumab effects on memory and regulatory T cells (dated by TCRdb to about 2019). Regarding the study in general: The study examined how the anti-CD2 antibody siplizumab affects alloreactive T-cell subsets in allogeneic mixed lymphocyte reactions built from human PBMCs. Here is what the overall study found, with its caveats: The cumulative frequency of alloreactive sequences traceable to unstimulated CD4+ memory T cells was significantly reduced by siplizumab. Of the alloreactive CD4+ clones that could be mapped, the Treg-derived share averaged almost 70% with siplizumab compared with about 25% in control reactions. Whether proliferating Tregs from siplizumab cultures were suppressive was not functionally confirmed. Sequences below about 10^-5 frequency were poorly captured, so only a minor fraction of alloreactive clones could be mapped to unstimulated subsets. Greater diversity appeared to be present in unstimulated naive T cells than in memory T cells, and a substantial contribution to the alloresponse seemed to be made by naive cells. For roughly 75-96% of proliferating CD4+ or CD8+ clones, no naive or memory phenotype could be assigned.

Library preparation used the immunoSEQ multiplex PCR assay. Roughly 10^5 TCR templates per sample were assayed on the deep sequencing platform. Genomic DNA extracted from sorted T cells was used for TCRbeta CDR3 sequencing. For the original study's pipeline: The R programming language was used for clonal analysis of the TCRbeta CDR3 data. Unstimulated samples were compared with post-reaction CFSE-low samples to define alloreactive CD4+ and CD8+ clones. By matching sequences to the repertoires of sorted unstimulated Treg and non-Treg cells, each alloreactive CD4+ clone was assigned a regulatory or non-regulatory origin. The immuneACCESS repertoire file appears here via TCRdb, limited to in-frame rearrangements. These files lack a portion of the clones; in checked studies, under half of the deficit traces to unresolved V genes, and the cause of the others is not known. V and J calls and clone size follow that table, whereas D and trimming were derived from the DNA. The table for this sample lists around 120,000 clones; approximately 94% of them were counted only once. Under 2% of the sample goes to the ten largest clones.

CDR1 and CDR2 are read off the germline V gene (reference sequence) as MNHEY and SMNVEV. Inclusive of the bounding cysteine and phenylalanine, the CDR3 is 15 residues long. CDR3 DNA is the only sequence kept; it has 45 bases, read in frame from the first base. V has 6 bases trimmed and J has 5 bases trimmed; junction bases matching no gene number 10. Sorted unstimulated T cells and proliferating T cells recovered from mixed lymphocyte reactions underwent TCRbeta CDR3 sequencing. Fresh whole blood from approximately ten HLA-typed healthy donors was used to isolate PBMCs. To map where alloreactive clones came from, unstimulated CD4+ non-regulatory T cells were FACS-sorted.

Recombination linked TRBV27 to TRBJ1-2; a stretch of 9 junction bases matches TRBD1. The TCR comes from a human donor in good health. Material for sequencing was non-Treg CD4+ T cells sorted from blood. The cell subset or site label corresponds to: FACS-sorted unstimulated CD4+ non-regulatory T cells. The CDR3 reads as follows: CASSPVWDRAYGYTF. The base sequence is TGTGCCAGCAGCCCCGTCTGGGACAGGGCATATGGCTACACCTTC.